Listed here is a single T cell receptor (beta chain). Antigen: not known. The sample is drawn from a study of cytomegalovirus exposure and HLA in healthy donors. Overall study results and limits: When a later analysis was performed, an Asian-associated ancestry cluster reportedly had fewer N-insertions than the roughly 640-donor mean. Later analysis suggested most CMV-associated TCR beta chains were HLA-restricted. Most TCR sequences were rare, but some public TCRs occurred in many donors.

With 60 Vbeta and 13 Jbeta primers, the PCR was carried out. Authors' analysis steps: The authors later counted 65 million to 90 million unique TCR beta chains, roughly 10 million of them shared. Only in-frame clones appear in the TCRdb table, and some are missing; sequencing was by immunoSEQ multiplex PCR. The V and J calls and the clone size are those of that table, but D and trimming were determined from the DNA. The sample gives approximately 210,000 clones, roughly 82% of which show up once; roughly 6% is in the top ten. After removal of 4 bases from V and 3 bases from J, the junction contained 7 bases not matched to a gene. This CDR3 has 15 amino acids. Germline CDR1 MNHNS, CDR2 SASEGT.

The rearrangement joins TRBV6-1 to TRBJ2-5, with TRBD2 identical over 8 bases. The sample comprised PBMCs. This receptor was obtained from a man aged 40-49 years in good health and CMV-seropositive. The CDR3 sequence is CASSVSSGSKETQYF. CDR3 nucleotide sequence: TGTGCCAGCAGTGTAAGCAGCGGGAGCAAAGAGACCCAGTACTTC.